This T cell receptor beta chain is drawn from a study of response to subunit inactivated influenza vaccine. General study points: Authors suggested that a seasonal influenza vaccination recruits few new T cells each time.

Notes on this clonotype: Its antigen is not known.

TCRdb ran MiXCR on the RT-PCR reads and lists one entry per CDR3 protein. The sample records under 200,000 distinct CDR3 sequences, under 13% being singletons. Sequenced material: non-naive T cells sorted from PBMCs, taken roughly 6 weeks after vaccination. The sequence was collected from a man aged 45-65 years who received an inactivated influenza vaccine.

In DNA, the CDR3 is TGCGCCAGCAGCCAAGATCATTCAGGGAAGGAGACCCAGTACTTC. It translates to CASSQDHSGKETQYF. This chain joins TRBV4-3 and TRBJ2-5; a weak D match, TRBD1 (5 bases). V was cut by 0 bases and J by 5 bases, with 13 bases left in between. Germline V gene lookup returns CDR1 LGHNA and CDR2 YSLEER. The CDR3 consists of 15 residues.